The clone carrying this T cell receptor (beta chain) was found a few times. Its target is not known. The sample is drawn from a study of T cell repertoires in cytomegalovirus infection. On the study more broadly: Recently identified HLA-C-restricted and well-studied HLA-B-restricted CMV epitopes were used. CMV infection plus the matching HLA type was flagged by public TCR beta signatures.

The CDR3 covers 16 residues. V was clipped by 4 bases and J by 2 bases; unmatched bases: 6. Germline values: CDR1 SEHNR, CDR2 FQNEAQ (reference sequence). Notes on the study in general: The study found HLA-C-restricted CMV-specific TCR beta clonotypes dominating the ex vivo response.

TCRdb re-called the reads with MiXCR, one entry per CDR3 protein. The repertoire includes approximately 220,000 distinct CDR3 sequences, approximately 38% of them detected once, and 59% sits in the top ten. This clonotype was sampled from a human donor in good health (CMV status not recorded). Some clones in this sample may be carry-over from other donors' samples. This chain joins TRBV7-9 and TRBJ2-3; TRBD2 matches at 10 bases. The material was CD8+ T cells from cultured PBMCs, obtained from culture after CMV antigen stimulation. CDR3 sequence reads: CASSSRLAGLTDTQYF. CDR3 sequence (DNA): TGTGCCAGCAGCTCCCGACTAGCGGGCCTCACAGATACGCAGTATTTT.